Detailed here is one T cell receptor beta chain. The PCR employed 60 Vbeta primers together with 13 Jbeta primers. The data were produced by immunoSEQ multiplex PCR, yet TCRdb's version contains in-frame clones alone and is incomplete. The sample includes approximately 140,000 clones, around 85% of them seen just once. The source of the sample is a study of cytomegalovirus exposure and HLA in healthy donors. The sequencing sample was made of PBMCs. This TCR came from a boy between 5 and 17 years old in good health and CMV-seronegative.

CDR3: CASTYRDGYTF. CDR3 coding DNA: TGTGCCAGTACCTACCGGGATGGCTACACCTTC. The J gene is TRBJ1-2, the V gene TRBV19; D is undetermined. Trimming pared 7 bases from V and 6 bases from J, leaving 9 bases between. Germline CDR1 LNHDA, CDR2 SQIVND (reference sequence). The CDR3 runs 11 residues.